Shown below are 25 T cell receptor beta chains from a single sample sequenced in a study of blood T cell repertoires in COVID-19. The repertoire was sequenced with immunoSEQ multiplex PCR; TCRdb's copy has only in-frame clones and lacks some. The sample includes tens of thousands of clones, approximately 82% of them seen just once. What was sequenced was peripheral blood. The source of these receptors is a human donor in a cohort sampled during active COVID-19.

V gene TRBV10-2 combines with J gene TRBJ2-2; D not certain. The CDR3 consists of 15 residues. With 2 bases removed from V and 1 base from J, the gap between germline ends came to 8 bases. CDR1 is WSHSY and CDR2 is SAAADI in the germline V gene. The CDR3 loop is CASSESDWNTGELFF. The CDR3 coding sequence is TGCGCCAGCAGTGAGAGTGACTGGAACACCGGGGAGCTGTTTTTT.

The chain couples TRBV5-6 to TRBJ2-7; 11 bases match TRBD1. V lost 5 bases and J lost 4; bases outside the gene matches: 8. The CDR3 runs 15 residues. Germline CDR1 reads SGHDT; CDR2 reads YYEEEE. The chain's CDR3 is CASRPGTGGPYEQYF. For the CDR3, the DNA is TGTGCCAGCAGACCCGGGACAGGGGGTCCTTACGAGCAGTACTTC.

This clone was seen only once. V is TRBV2 and J is TRBJ2-1; 8 bases fit TRBD2. CDR1 and CDR2 (germline): SNHLY, FYNNEI. CDR3 length equals 15 residues. Trimming removed 6 bases from V and 3 bases from J; junction bases left unmatched: 7. The CDR3 loop reads CASRVRGGDYNEQFF. The DNA for the CDR3 is TGTGCCAGCAGAGTCCGGGGGGGCGACTACAATGAGCAGTTCTTC.

The chain links TRBV29-1 to TRBJ1-1, with 7 bases lining up with TRBD1. Germline V gene lookup returns CDR1 SQVTM and CDR2 ANQGSEA. With 4 bases clipped from V and 1 base from J, the junction kept 18 bases outside the gene matches. The CDR3 is made up of 18 amino acids. CDR3: CSVGGLSRGRLGNTEAFF. CDR3 sequence (DNA): TGCAGCGTTGGAGGTTTGAGCAGGGGGAGGCTCGGGAACACTGAAGCTTTCTTT.

A few counts support this clone. The chain links TRBV25-1 to TRBJ1-4, with 10 nucleotides matching TRBD1. The CDR3 sequence is 14 residues long. The germline V gene has CDR1 MGHDK and CDR2 SYGVNS. V was pared by 6 bases and J by 11 bases, with 9 bases of the junction left unmatched. CDR3 amino acids: CASSPGDRGPKLFF. CDR3 coding DNA: TGTGCCAGCAGCCCCGGGGACAGGGGCCCGAAACTGTTTTTT.

This rearrangement joins TRBV19 to TRBJ1-2; D perhaps matches TRBD1 (5 bases). The V and J ends lost 4 bases and 0 bases respectively, with 12 bases between them. The germline V gene has CDR1 LNHDA and CDR2 SQIVND (reference sequence). The CDR3 has 15 residues. The CDR3 coding sequence is TGTGCCAGTAGTACCTCAGGGTCCCCTAACTATGGCTACACCTTC. It is translated as CASSTSGSPNYGYTF.

This clone came up a few times. This chain connects TRBV7-2 to TRBJ2-7; the match to TRBD2 covers 8 bases. Trimming took 2 bases from V and 2 from J; bases not matched to a gene: 5. This CDR3 comprises 15 residues. The germline gives CDR1 SGHTA, CDR2 FQGNSA. CDR3 residues: CASSLRISGAYEQYF. The CDR3 nucleotides read TGTGCCAGCAGCTTAAGAATTAGCGGGGCCTACGAGCAGTACTTC.

CDR3 sequence: CAWRTTGPYGYTF. Written as DNA, the CDR3 is TGTGCCTGGAGAACGACAGGGCCCTATGGCTACACCTTC. The chain joins TRBV30 to TRBJ1-2; 7 bases are shared with TRBD1. CDR3 size: 13 residues. The ends lost 3 bases at V and 4 bases at J; junction bases unmatched: 5. Germline lookup yields CDR1 GTSNPN and CDR2 SVGIG (reference sequence). Full variable domain (outside the CDR3, taken from reference TRBV30 and TRBJ1-2): SQTIHQWPATLVQPVGSPLSLECTVEGTSNPNLYWYRQAAGRGLQLLFYSVGIGQISSEVPQNLSASRPQDRQFILSSKKLLLSDSGFYLCAWRTTGPYGYTFGSGTRLTVV.

The chain links TRBV5-6 to TRBJ1-5; 10 bases fit TRBD1. CDR1 is SGHDT, CDR2 YYEEEE, per germline. This CDR3 comprises 15 residues. J gave up 7 bases and V 4 bases, and 8 bases lay outside the gene matches. The CDR3 nucleotides read TGTGCCAGCAGCATTAGACAGGGGGCGGGACAGCCCCAGCATTTT. Protein: CASSIRQGAGQPQHF.

The rearrangement joins TRBV24-1 to TRBJ2-2; D possibly corresponds to TRBD2 (5 bases). Per the germline V gene, CDR1 is KGHDR and CDR2 is SFDVKD. The CDR3 totals 13 residues. Trimming took 8 bases from V and 4 from J, leaving 10 bases between them. The DNA for the CDR3 is TGTGCCACCAAGGAGGTTCCCACCGGGGAGCTGTTTTTT. Translated, it gives CATKEVPTGELFF.

This clone was observed a single time. This chain joins TRBV27 and TRBJ1-2; 8 bases are shared with TRBD1. The CDR3 is 15 residues long. Germline V gene sequence: CDR1 MNHEY, CDR2 SMNVEV (reference sequence). With V trimmed by 2 bases and J by 2 bases, 4 bases remained unmatched. The DNA of the CDR3 is TGTGCCAGCAGTTTAGGGACAGGATTCAACTATGGCTACACCTTC. As protein: CASSLGTGFNYGYTF.

The chain couples TRBV13 to TRBJ1-1; 8 bases map to TRBD1. The CDR3 is 15 amino acids. The V gene end was trimmed by 4 bases and the J gene end by 4 bases; junction bases not matched to a gene: 8. The germline V gene has CDR1 PRHDT and CDR2 FYEKMQ (reference sequence). The CDR3 loop is CASSSYRGAPTEAFF. The CDR3 bases are TGTGCCAGCAGCTCTTACAGGGGGGCGCCCACTGAAGCTTTCTTT.

The chain uses TRBV6-6 and TRBJ2-6; 8 nucleotides line up with TRBD1. This CDR3 is 15 amino acids long. The germline CDR1 and CDR2 sequences are MNHNY and SVGAGI (reference sequence). V was clipped by 7 bases and J by 4 bases; unmatched bases: 6. This CDR3 reads CASNYRGAGANVLTF. In nucleotides, the CDR3 is TGTGCCAGCAACTACAGGGGGGCGGGGGCCAACGTCCTGACTTTC.

The chain links TRBV6-5 to TRBJ2-1; 7 bases agree with TRBD1. V lost 4 bases to trimming and J lost 6 bases; unmatched junction nucleotides: 6. The germline CDR1 and CDR2 sequences are MNHEY and SVGAGI. The CDR3 runs to 14 residues. Written as DNA, the CDR3 is TGTGCCAGCAGTTTTGGACAGGAAGGCAATGAGCAGTTCTTC. Its translation is CASSFGQEGNEQFF.

V gene TRBV9 combines with J gene TRBJ2-3; the match to TRBD2 covers 8 bases. The trim removed 2 bases at V and 5 bases at J, leaving 4 bases unmatched. Germline V lookup: CDR1 SGDLS, CDR2 YYNGEE. The CDR3 has 14 residues. The CDR3 nucleotides read TGTGCCAGCAGCGTCTTCCTAGCGGGAGATACGCAGTATTTT. It codes for CASSVFLAGDTQYF.

The chain links TRBV5-1 to TRBJ2-2; D uncertain. Germline CDR1 reads SGHRS; CDR2 reads YFSETQ. Trimming stripped 0 bases from V and 4 bases from J, with 4 bases between. This CDR3 has 13 amino acids. In nucleotides, the CDR3 is TGCGCCAGCAGCTTGGCGGTCACCGGGGAGCTGTTTTTT. Its translation is CASSLAVTGELFF. Drawing the rest from reference TRBV5-1 and TRBJ2-2, the complete variable domain is KAGVTQTPRYLIKTRGQQVTLSCSPISGHRSVSWYQQTPGQGLQFLFEYFSETQRNKGNFPGRFSGRQFSNSRSEMNVSTLELGDSALYLCASSLAVTGELFFGEGSRLTVL.

The rearrangement uses TRBV7-9 and TRBJ1-5; a weak D match, TRBD1 (6 bases). V gave up 6 bases and J gave up 5 bases, with 11 bases separating them. CDR1 and CDR2 (germline): SEHNR, FQNEAQ (reference sequence). The CDR3 spans 13 residues. The CDR3 region is CASSLGQYQPQHF. CDR3 DNA: TGTGCCAGCAGTCTAGGACAGTATCAGCCCCAGCATTTT.

This clone has just one count. V is TRBV5-1 and J is TRBJ1-4, with D perhaps TRBD1 (5 bases). Germline V gene lookup returns CDR1 SGHRS and CDR2 YFSETQ. Trimming removed 1 base from V and 1 base from J, with 8 bases in between. This CDR3 region has 15 residues. This CDR3 reads CASSLSGGTNEKLFF. The CDR3 DNA follows: TGCGCCAGCAGCTTGAGCGGGGGAACTAATGAAAAACTGTTTTTT.

The chain joins TRBV6-4 to TRBJ2-3; 10 positions match TRBD2. CDR1 is MRHNA and CDR2 is SNTAGT in the germline V gene. Trimming at V came to 6 bases and at J to 5 bases, leaving 8 bases not matched to a gene. The CDR3 spans 15 residues. The chain's CDR3 is CASSSSGGAEDTQYF. Written as DNA, the CDR3 is TGTGCCAGCAGCTCGAGCGGGGGGGCGGAAGATACGCAGTATTTT.

The chain couples TRBV18 to TRBJ2-5; perhaps TRBD1 as D (5 bases). The CDR3 totals 12 residues. Germline V gene data show CDR1 as KGHSH and CDR2 as LQKENI. Between the trimmed V and J ends, which lost 6 bases and 5 bases, there was a span of 10 bases. CDR3 sequence: CASSTKGETQYF. For the CDR3, the DNA is TGTGCCAGCTCGACGAAGGGGGAGACCCAGTACTTC.

The V and J genes are TRBV5-1 and TRBJ1-1; perhaps TRBD1 as D (5 bases). The CDR3 runs 15 residues. Trimming left V 0 bases short and J 0 bases short, with 9 bases between. Germline CDR1 and CDR2: SGHRS and YFSETQ. The CDR3 is CASSLVRGMNTEAFF. For the CDR3, the DNA is TGCGCCAGCAGCTTGGTACGGGGGATGAACACTGAAGCTTTCTTT. Drawing the rest from reference TRBV5-1 and TRBJ1-1, the complete variable domain is KAGVTQTPRYLIKTRGQQVTLSCSPISGHRSVSWYQQTPGQGLQFLFEYFSETQRNKGNFPGRFSGRQFSNSRSEMNVSTLELGDSALYLCASSLVRGMNTEAFFGQGTRLTVV.

The chain joins TRBV10-3 to TRBJ2-5, with D possibly being TRBD2 (6 bases). With 3 bases removed from V and 3 bases from J, the gap between germline ends came to 14 bases. This CDR3 is 15 amino acids long. Germline CDR1 ENHRY, CDR2 SYGVKD. CDR3 sequence (DNA): TGTGCCATCAGTGATGCGGGACGAGGCAAAGAGACCCAGTACTTC. Protein sequence: CAISDAGRGKETQYF.

In DNA form, the CDR3 reads TGTGCCAGCTTAAGGGGTAGCTATGGCTACACCTTC. This sequence encodes CASLRGSYGYTF. The rearrangement joins TRBV21-1 to TRBJ1-2; whether TRBD1, the table's D call, matches the DNA was not checked. TRBV21-1 is marked as a pseudogene. This CDR3 spans 12 amino acids.

This clone showed up just once. The V and J genes are TRBV30 and TRBJ1-2; perhaps TRBD1 as D (5 bases). The CDR3 is 12 residues long. Deletions cut 4 bases from V and 5 bases from J, with 11 bases between. Germline V gene sequence: CDR1 GTSNPN, CDR2 SVGIG (reference sequence). Here the CDR3 reads CAWTRGGYGYTF. CDR3 in DNA: TGTGCCTGGACGCGGGGCGGGTATGGCTACACCTTC.

In this sample, this clone turned up a few times. This chain joins TRBV6-5 and TRBJ2-3, with 9 bases lining up with TRBD1. J lost 2 bases, V lost 7 bases, and 4 bases had no gene match. Germline V CDR1 and CDR2: MNHEY, SVGAGI. The CDR3 is made up of 14 amino acids. The CDR3 DNA is TGTGCCAGCACTTGGGACAGGGCCACAGATACGCAGTATTTT. Encoded protein: CASTWDRATDTQYF.